The clone carrying this T cell receptor (beta chain) was seen ten or more times. As yet, its antigen is unknown. Researchers took RNA transcripts and amplified the TCR beta CDR3 regions from them. The HTBI primer set served for first-round RT-PCR of the TCR CDR3. TCRdb re-called the multiplex PCR reads with MiXCR, one entry per CDR3 protein. The profile shows a few hundred thousand distinct CDR3 sequences, roughly 15% of them singletons. The source of the sample is a study of T cells in Graves' hyperthyroidism and ophthalmopathy. Study in general: Peripheral blood specimens were obtained at initial diagnosis, prior to any treatment.

Study-level points and caveats: Patients with ophthalmopathy were separated from those with stable hyperthyroidism by a 13 V-J model.

Clinical symptoms, serum thyroxine and TRAb, thyroid ultrasound and orbital computed tomography were used for the diagnoses. The sequenced sample consisted of blood. This clonotype originated in a woman aged 30 to 39 with Graves' ophthalmopathy.

In nucleotides, the CDR3 is TGCGCCAGCAGCCCTGCCACGGGACTCATATATGGCTACACCTTC. Residues: CASSPATGLIYGYTF. V usage is TRBV5-1 and J usage is TRBJ1-2; D perhaps matches TRBD1 (5 bases). Germline CDR1 SGHRS, CDR2 YFSETQ. This CDR3 contains 15 residues. The V gene lost 4 bases and the J gene lost 5 bases, with 18 bases spanning the gap.